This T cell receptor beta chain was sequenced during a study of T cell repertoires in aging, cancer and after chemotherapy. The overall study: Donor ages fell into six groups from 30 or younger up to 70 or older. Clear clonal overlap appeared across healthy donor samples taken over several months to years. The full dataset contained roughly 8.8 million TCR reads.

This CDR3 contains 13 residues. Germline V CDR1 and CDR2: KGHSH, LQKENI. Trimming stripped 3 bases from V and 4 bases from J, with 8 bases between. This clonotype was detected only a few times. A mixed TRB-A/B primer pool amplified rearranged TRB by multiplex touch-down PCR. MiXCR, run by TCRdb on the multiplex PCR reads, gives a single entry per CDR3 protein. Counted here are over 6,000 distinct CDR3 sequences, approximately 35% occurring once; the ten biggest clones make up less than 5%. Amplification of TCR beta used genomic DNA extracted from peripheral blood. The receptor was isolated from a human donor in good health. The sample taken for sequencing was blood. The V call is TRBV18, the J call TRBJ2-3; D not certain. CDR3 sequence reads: CASSPPLADTQYF. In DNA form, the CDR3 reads TGTGCCAGCTCACCGCCTTTGGCAGATACGCAGTATTTT. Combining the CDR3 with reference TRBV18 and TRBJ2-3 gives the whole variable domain NAGVMQNPRHLVRRRGQEARLRCSPMKGHSHVYWYRQLPEEGLKFMVYLQKENIIDESGMPKERFSAEFPKEGPSILRIQQVVRGDSAAYFCASSPPLADTQYFGPGTRLTVL.